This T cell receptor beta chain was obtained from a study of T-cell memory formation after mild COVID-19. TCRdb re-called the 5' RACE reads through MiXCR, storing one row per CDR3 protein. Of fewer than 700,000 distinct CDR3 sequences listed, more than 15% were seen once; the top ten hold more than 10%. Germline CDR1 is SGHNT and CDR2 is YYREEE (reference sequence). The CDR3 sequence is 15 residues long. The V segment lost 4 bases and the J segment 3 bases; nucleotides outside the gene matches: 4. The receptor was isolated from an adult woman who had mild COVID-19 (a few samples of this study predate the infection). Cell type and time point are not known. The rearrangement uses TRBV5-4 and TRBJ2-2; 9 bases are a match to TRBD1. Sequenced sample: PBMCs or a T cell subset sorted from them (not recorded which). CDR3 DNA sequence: TGTGCCAGCAGCCGAAGACAGGGGGACACCGGGGAGCTGTTTTTT. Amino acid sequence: CASSRRQGDTGELFF.